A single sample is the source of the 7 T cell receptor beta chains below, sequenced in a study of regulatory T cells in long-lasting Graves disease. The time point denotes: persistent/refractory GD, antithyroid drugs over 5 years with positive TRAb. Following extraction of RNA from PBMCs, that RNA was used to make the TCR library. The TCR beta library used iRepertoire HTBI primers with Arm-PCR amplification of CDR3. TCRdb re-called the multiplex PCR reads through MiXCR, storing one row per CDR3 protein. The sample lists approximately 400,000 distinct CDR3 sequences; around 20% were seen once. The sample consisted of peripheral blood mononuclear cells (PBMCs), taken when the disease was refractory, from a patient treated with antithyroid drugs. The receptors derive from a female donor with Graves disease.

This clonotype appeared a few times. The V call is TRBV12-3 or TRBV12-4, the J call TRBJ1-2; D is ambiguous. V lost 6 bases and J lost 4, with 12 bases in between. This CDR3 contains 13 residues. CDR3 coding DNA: TGTGCCAGCAGGGAGGAAGGAGGCTATGGCTACACCTTC. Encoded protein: CASREEGGYGYTF.

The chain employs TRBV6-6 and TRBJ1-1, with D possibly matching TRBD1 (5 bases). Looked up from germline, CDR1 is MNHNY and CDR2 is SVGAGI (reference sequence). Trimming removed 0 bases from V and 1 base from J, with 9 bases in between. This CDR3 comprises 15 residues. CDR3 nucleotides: TGTGCCAGCAGTTACTCGATCCAGGGGAACACTGAAGCTTTCTTT. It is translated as CASSYSIQGNTEAFF.

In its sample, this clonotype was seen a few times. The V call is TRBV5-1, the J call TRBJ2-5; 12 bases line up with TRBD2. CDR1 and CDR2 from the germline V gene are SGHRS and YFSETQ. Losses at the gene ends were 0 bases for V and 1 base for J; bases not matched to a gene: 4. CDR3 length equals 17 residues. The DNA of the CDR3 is TGCGCCAGCAGCTTGGTGGCTAGCGGGAGGGGCCAAGAGACCCAGTACTTC. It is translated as CASSLVASGRGQETQYF.

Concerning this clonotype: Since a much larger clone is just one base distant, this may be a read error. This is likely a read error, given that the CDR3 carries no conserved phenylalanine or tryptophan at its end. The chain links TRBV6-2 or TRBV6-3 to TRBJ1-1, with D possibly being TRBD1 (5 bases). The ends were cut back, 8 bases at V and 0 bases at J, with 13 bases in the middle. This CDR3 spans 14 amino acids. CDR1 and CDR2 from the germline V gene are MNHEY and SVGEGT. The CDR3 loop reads CASYVGGVNTEAFS. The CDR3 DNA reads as TGTGCCAGCTACGTTGGAGGGGTGAACACTGAAGCTTTCTCT.

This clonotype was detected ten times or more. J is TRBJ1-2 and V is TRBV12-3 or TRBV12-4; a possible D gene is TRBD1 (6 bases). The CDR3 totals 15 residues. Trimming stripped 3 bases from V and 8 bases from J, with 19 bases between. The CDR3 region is CASSLREGEGLGYTF. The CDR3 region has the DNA TGTGCCAGCAGTTTGCGCGAGGGGGAAGGGCTAGGCTACACCTTC.

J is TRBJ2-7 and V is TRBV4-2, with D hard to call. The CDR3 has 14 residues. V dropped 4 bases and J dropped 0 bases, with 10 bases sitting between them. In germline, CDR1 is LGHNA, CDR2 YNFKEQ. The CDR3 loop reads CASSRVANSYEQYF. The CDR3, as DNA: TGTGCCAGCAGCCGAGTAGCAAACTCCTACGAGCAGTACTTC.

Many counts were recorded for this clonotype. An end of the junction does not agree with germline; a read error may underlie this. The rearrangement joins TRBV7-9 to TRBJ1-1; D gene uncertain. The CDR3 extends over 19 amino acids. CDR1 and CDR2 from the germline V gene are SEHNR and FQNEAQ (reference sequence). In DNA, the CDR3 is TGTGCCAGCAGCCTAGCCCCGACGTTGGACGGACGGACGAACACTGAAGCTTTCTTT. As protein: CASSLAPTLDGRTNTEAFF.